This T cell receptor beta chain was sequenced in a study of blood T cell repertoires in COVID-19. With 5 bases removed from V and 7 bases from J, the gap between germline ends came to 23 bases. There are 16 residues in the CDR3. Germline CDR1 SGHVS, CDR2 FQNEAQ. The assay was immunoSEQ multiplex PCR, and TCRdb's table has in-frame clones only and misses some. The data contain 250,000 to 300,000 clones, just over 85% of them singletons. Sequencing used PBMCs or T cells enriched from blood (not recorded which). This rearrangement joins TRBV7-8 to TRBJ1-1; no reliable D call. This TCR derives from a man in his late teens or twenties who had recovered from COVID-19. The CDR3 DNA reads as TGTGCCAGCAGCAATAAGCGATTCCTCCGGGTCGATGAAGCTTTCTTT. It is translated as CASSNKRFLRVDEAFF.